The clone carrying this T cell receptor (beta chain) was seen just once. Its antigen is as yet unknown. The data were taken from a study of cytomegalovirus exposure and HLA in healthy donors. PCR used 60 Vbeta primers and 13 Jbeta primers. Here immunoSEQ multiplex PCR was the method, and the copy in TCRdb shows in-frame clones only, minus some. The sample comprises tens of thousands of clones, about 63% of which are singletons, and under 8% rests with the top ten. General study points: Association with HLA alleles at 0.05 false discovery rate was found for 17,000 or so TCR beta sequences in a later analysis.

The source is a woman aged 25 to 39 in good health and CMV-seronegative. Sequencing used PBMCs.

CDR3 region: CTSSRTPTGLSTNEKLFF. CDR3 in DNA: TGCACCAGCAGCCGGACCCCGACAGGCCTGTCAACTAATGAAAAACTGTTTTTT. The J gene is TRBJ1-4, the V gene TRBV1; TRBD1, the table's D call, lacks a check against the DNA. TRBV1 is an annotated pseudogene. The CDR3 sequence is 18 residues long.